This T cell receptor (beta chain) derives from a study of a mutant IDH1 vaccine in newly diagnosed glioma. Germline-derived CDR1 and CDR2 are LNHDA and SQIVND (reference sequence). This CDR3 is 13 amino acids long. V lost 5 bases and J 4 bases, leaving 12 bases between the germline ends. Data came from immunoSEQ multiplex PCR; TCRdb stores just in-frame clones and leaves some out. Found here are under 75,000 clones, around 90% of them singletons; the top ten hold over 2.5%. Noted time point: baseline, week 1 (first vaccination visit). Treatment here: pre-vaccination baseline after standard-of-care therapy. New WHO grade 3 or 4 astrocytomas that were IDH1-mutant and ATRX-lost occurred in the donors.

The sequences come from PBMCs, collected from a glioma patient treated with radiotherapy, temozolomide or both. This receptor was obtained from a man in his fifties with glioma. The rearrangement joins TRBV19 to TRBJ2-7; maybe TRBD1 (6 bases). The CDR3 nucleotides are TGTGCCAGTAGTGCTGTACAGGGTTACGAGCAGTACTTC. This translates into CASSAVQGYEQYF.